This entry is about one T cell receptor beta chain. Its specificity is unknown. The sample is drawn from a study of cytomegalovirus exposure and HLA in healthy donors. Primers: 60 Vbeta forward and 13 Jbeta reverse. Method: immunoSEQ multiplex PCR; TCRdb's copy keeps in-frame clones and lacks some. The sample comprises fewer than 95,000 clones, 80% of which are singletons, and 2% to 2.5% rests with the top ten. Study-level results: Reported findings show TCR beta sequences accurately forecast HLA-A and HLA-B alleles in most subjects.

J lost 5 bases, V lost 4 bases, and 11 bases had no gene match. The CDR3 is 15 amino acids. Germline V gene lookup returns CDR1 MGHRA and CDR2 YSYEKL. V usage is TRBV4-1 and J usage is TRBJ2-7, with TRBD1 identical over 7 bases. The specimen was PBMCs. This receptor was obtained from a man between 18 and 35 years old in good health and CMV-seronegative. The CDR3 spells CASSRLPGQTHEQYF. In DNA, the CDR3 is TGCGCCAGCAGCCGGTTACCGGGACAGACTCACGAGCAGTACTTC.